This record concerns one T cell receptor beta chain sequence. As yet, its antigen is unknown. The sample originates from a study of cytomegalovirus exposure and HLA in healthy donors. Study as a whole: A later analysis reported the same platform for the 120 or so validation repertoires and the roughly 630 first-cohort repertoires. The study, taken as a whole, reports: Three chains linked to CMV were shown in vitro to be specific for CMV antigens.

V dropped 2 bases and J dropped 5 bases, with 10 bases sitting between them. The CDR3 totals 14 residues. Per germline, CDR1 SGHTA and CDR2 FQGNSA. The donors were in the roughly 120-subject validation cohort; that cohort was separate from the approximately 670-subject first cohort. Produced via immunoSEQ multiplex PCR; TCRdb's table is partial and in-frame only. The table shows 76,000 or so clones, with approximately 93% occurring only once. The J gene is TRBJ1-5, the V gene TRBV7-2; TRBD1 might be the D (5 bases). This clonotype originated in a woman younger than 35 in good health and CMV-seropositive. Material for sequencing was PBMCs. Here the CDR3 DNA reads TGTGCCAGCAGCTTAACGCAGGGCGATCAGCCCCAGCATTTT. Translation: CASSLTQGDQPQHF.